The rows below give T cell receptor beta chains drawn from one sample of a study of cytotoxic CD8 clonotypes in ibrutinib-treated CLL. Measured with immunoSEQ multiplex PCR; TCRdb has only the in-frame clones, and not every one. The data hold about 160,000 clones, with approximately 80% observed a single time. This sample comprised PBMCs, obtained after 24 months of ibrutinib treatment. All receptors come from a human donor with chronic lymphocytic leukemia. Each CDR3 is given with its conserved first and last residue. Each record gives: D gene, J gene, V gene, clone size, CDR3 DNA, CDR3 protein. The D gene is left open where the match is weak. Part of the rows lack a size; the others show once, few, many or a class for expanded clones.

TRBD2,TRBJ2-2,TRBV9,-,TGTGCCAGCAGCCGACCGGGACTAGCGGCAGCGAACACCGGGGAGCTGTTTTTT,CASSRPGLAAANTGELFF
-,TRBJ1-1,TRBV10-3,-,TGTGCCATCAGTGAATACGAAACCGCTGAAGCTTTCTTT,CAISEYETAEAFF
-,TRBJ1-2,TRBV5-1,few,TGCGCCAGCAGCCAAGCGGTGTACACCTTC,CASSQAVYTF
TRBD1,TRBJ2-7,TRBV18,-,TGTGCCAGCTCACAGGGGACAGGGGCTTACGAGCAGTACTTC,CASSQGTGAYEQYF
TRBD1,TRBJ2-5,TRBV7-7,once,TGTGCTAGCAGCCGTGGACAGGGAAATCTTATGGAGACCCAGTACTTC,CASSRGQGNLMETQYF
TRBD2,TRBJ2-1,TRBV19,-,TGTGCCAGTAGTATTACTAGCGGCTACAATGAGCAGTTCTTC,CASSITSGYNEQFF
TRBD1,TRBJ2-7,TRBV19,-,TGTGCCAGTAGTATTCGGACAGGGAGCTCCTACGAGCAGTACTTC,CASSIRTGSSYEQYF
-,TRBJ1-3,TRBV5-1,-,TGCGCCAGCAGCTTGGCGTTTCAGGGAAACACCATATATTTT,CASSLAFQGNTIYF
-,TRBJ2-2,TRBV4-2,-,TGTGCCAGCAGCCAAGAGGTGTCCCACAGCACCGGGGAGCTGTTTTTT,CASSQEVSHSTGELFF
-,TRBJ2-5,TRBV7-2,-,TGTGCCAGCAGCTTAGATTTGGAGACCCAGTACTTC,CASSLDLETQYF
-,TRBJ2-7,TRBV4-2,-,TGTGCCAGCGGTGGGGACGAGCAGTACTTC,CASGGDEQYF
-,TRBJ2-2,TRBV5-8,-,TGTGCCAGCAGCTTCAGGGCTTTGAACACCGGGGAGCTGTTTTTT,CASSFRALNTGELFF
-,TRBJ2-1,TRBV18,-,TGTGCCAGCTCACCTCGGACTAATCAGCGGGTATTCTATGAGCAGTTCTTC,CASSPRTNQRVFYEQFF
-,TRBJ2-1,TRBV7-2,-,TGTGCCAGCAGCTTAGGGGGCAAGAGCTCCTACAATGAGCAGTTCTTC,CASSLGGKSSYNEQFF
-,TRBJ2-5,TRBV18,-,TGTGCCAGCTCAAGGGGTAACCAAGAGACCCAGTACTTC,CASSRGNQETQYF
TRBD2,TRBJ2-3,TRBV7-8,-,TGTGCCAGCAGCTTAGTTTATCTAGCGGGATTAAGCACAGATACGCAGTATTTT,CASSLVYLAGLSTDTQYF
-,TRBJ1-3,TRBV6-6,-,TGTGCCAGCAGTTCTCCGGACCGGAACACCATATATTTT,CASSSPDRNTIYF
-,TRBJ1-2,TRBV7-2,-,TGTGCCAGCAGCTTAGGTCGCGACTTTGGCGGCTACACCTTC,CASSLGRDFGGYTF
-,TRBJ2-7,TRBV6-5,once,TGTGCCACGCGACGTGGTGCAGCCTCCTACGAGCAGTACTTC,CATRRGAASYEQYF
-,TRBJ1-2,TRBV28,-,TGTGCCAGCATCTCGGGGTACTATGGCTACACCTTC,CASISGYYGYTF